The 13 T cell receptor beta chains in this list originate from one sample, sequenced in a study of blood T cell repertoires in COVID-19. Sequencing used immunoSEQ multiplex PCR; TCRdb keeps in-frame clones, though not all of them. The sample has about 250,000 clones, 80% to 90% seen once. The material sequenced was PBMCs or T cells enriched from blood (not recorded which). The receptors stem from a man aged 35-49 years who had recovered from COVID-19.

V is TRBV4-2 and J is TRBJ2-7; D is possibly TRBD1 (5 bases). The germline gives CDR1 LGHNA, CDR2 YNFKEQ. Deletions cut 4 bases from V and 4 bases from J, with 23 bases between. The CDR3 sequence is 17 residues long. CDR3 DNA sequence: TGTGCCAGCAGCCCAAGACAGTTCCTTTTCTTTTCTTACGAGCAGTACTTC. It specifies CASSPRQFLFFSYEQYF.

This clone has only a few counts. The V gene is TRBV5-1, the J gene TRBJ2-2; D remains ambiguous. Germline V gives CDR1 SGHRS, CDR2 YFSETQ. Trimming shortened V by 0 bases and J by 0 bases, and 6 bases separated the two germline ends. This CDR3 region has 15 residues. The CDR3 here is CASSLGAANTGELFF. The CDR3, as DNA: TGCGCCAGCAGCTTGGGGGCAGCGAACACCGGGGAGCTGTTTTTT.

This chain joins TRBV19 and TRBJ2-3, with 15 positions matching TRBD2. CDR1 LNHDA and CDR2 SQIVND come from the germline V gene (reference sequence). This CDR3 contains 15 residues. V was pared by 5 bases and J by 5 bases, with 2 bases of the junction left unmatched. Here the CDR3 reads CASSQGLAGGDTQYF. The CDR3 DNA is TGTGCCAGTAGTCAGGGACTAGCGGGGGGAGATACGCAGTATTTT.

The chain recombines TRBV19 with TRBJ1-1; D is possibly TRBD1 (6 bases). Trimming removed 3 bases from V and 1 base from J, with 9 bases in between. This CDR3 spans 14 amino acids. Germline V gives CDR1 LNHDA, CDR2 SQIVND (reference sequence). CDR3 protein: CASSMGAGNTEAFF. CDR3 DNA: TGTGCCAGTAGTATGGGGGCAGGGAACACTGAAGCTTTCTTT.

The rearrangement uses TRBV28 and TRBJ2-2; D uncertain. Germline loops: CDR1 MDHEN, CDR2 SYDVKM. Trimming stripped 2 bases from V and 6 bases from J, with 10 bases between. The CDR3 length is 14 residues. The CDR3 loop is CASSLGASPGELFF. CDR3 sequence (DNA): TGTGCCAGCAGTTTAGGAGCTAGTCCCGGGGAGCTGTTTTTT.

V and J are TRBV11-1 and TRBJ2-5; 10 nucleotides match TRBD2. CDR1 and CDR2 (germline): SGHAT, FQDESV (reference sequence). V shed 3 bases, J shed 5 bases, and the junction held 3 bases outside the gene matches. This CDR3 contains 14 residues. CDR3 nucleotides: TGTGCCAGCAGCTTTCTAGCGGGGGTTGAGACCCAGTACTTC. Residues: CASSFLAGVETQYF.

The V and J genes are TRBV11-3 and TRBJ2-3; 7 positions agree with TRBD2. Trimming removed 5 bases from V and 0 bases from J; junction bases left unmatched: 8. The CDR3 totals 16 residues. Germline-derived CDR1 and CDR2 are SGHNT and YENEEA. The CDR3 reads CASSQGRRESTDTQYF. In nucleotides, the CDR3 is TGTGCCAGCAGCCAAGGGCGGCGGGAGAGCACAGATACGCAGTATTTT.

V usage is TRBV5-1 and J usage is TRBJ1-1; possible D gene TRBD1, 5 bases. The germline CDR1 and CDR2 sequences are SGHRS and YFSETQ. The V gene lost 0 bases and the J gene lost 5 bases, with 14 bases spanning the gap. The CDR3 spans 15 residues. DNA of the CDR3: TGCGCCAGCAGCTTGGGGACCCAGGGAGGAACTGAAGCTTTCTTT. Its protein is CASSLGTQGGTEAFF.

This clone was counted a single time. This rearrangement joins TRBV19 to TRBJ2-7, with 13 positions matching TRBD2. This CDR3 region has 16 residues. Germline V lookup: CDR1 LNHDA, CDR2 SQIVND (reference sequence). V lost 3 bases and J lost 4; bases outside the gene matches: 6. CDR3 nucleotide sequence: TGTGCCAGTAGTATGAGTCGGACTAGCGGGAGATACGAGCAGTACTTC. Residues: CASSMSRTSGRYEQYF.

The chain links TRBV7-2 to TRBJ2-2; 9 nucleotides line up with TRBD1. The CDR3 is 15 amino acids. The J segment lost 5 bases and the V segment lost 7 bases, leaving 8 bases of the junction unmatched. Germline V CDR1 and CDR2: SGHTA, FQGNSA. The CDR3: CASTLDRGDTGELFF. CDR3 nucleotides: TGTGCCAGCACCCTGGACAGGGGTGATACCGGGGAGCTGTTTTTT.

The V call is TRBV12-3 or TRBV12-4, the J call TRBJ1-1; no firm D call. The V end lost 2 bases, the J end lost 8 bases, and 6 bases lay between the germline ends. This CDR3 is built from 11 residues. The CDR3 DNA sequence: TGTGCCAGCAGTTTATCAATGGAAGCTTTCTTT. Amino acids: CASSLSMEAFF.

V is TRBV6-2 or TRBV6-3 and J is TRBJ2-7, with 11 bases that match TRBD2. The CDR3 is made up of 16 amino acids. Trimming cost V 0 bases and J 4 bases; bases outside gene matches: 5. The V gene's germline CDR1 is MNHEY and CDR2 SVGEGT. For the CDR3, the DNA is TGTGCCAGCAGTTACTCTTCAGTAGCGGGGGGGTACGAGCAGTACTTC. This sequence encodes CASSYSSVAGGYEQYF.

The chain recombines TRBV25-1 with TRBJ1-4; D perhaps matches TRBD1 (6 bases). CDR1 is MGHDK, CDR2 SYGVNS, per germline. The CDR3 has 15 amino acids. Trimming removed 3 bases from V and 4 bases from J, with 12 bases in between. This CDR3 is CASSDSGANNEKLFF. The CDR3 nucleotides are TGTGCCAGCAGTGACTCAGGGGCGAATAATGAAAAACTGTTTTTT. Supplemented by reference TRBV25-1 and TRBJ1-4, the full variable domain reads EADIYQTPRYLVIGTGKKITLECSQTMGHDKMYWYQQDPGMELHLIHYSYGVNSTEKGDLSSESTVSRIRTEHFPLTLESARPSHTSQYLCASSDSGANNEKLFFGSGTQLSVL.